This T cell receptor beta chain was found in a study of cytomegalovirus exposure and HLA in healthy donors. Study-wide findings and caveats: As a later analysis revealed, most CMV-associated TCR beta chains appeared HLA-restricted. In a later analysis, a genetic analysis reported fewer productive-TCR N-insertions in an Asian-associated ancestry cluster than the cohort average. The authors judged a highly shared variant cluster likely a sequencing artifact.

PCR used 60 Vbeta primers and 13 Jbeta primers. The data were produced by immunoSEQ multiplex PCR, yet TCRdb's version contains in-frame clones alone and is incomplete. The sample has hundreds of thousands of clones; under 80% are singletons. Germline V gene lookup returns CDR1 SNHLY and CDR2 FYNNEI. The CDR3 spans 11 residues. V shed 4 bases and J shed 8 bases, with 5 bases lying between them. To note about this clone: Its antigen remains unknown.

Sample: PBMCs. The chain carries TRBV2 and TRBJ2-2; D is ambiguous. The origin of this receptor is a girl aged 2 to 9 in good health and CMV-seronegative. The CDR3 sequence is CASSVSGELFF. As DNA, the CDR3 is TGTGCCAGCAGTGTTTCGGGGGAGCTGTTTTTT.